This entry lists 9 T cell receptor beta chains sequenced from one sample in a study of blood T cell repertoires in COVID-19. Only in-frame clones appear in the TCRdb table, and some are missing; sequencing was by immunoSEQ multiplex PCR. The sample includes 40,000 to 45,000 clones, more than 80% of them seen just once. Sequenced material: peripheral blood. The source is a man aged 55 to 70 with active COVID-19.

The chain uses TRBV6-1 and TRBJ1-6; D is uncertain. CDR1 and CDR2 from the germline V gene are MNHNS and SASEGT. The CDR3 covers 14 residues. The V gene lost 3 bases and the J gene lost 10 bases, with 13 bases spanning the gap. The DNA of the CDR3 is TGTGCCAGCAGTGATGCCGGGGTTTGGTCACCCCTCCACTTT. This codes for CASSDAGVWSPLHF.

This chain links TRBV12-3 or TRBV12-4 with TRBJ2-7, with D maybe TRBD2 (6 bases). V dropped 1 base and J dropped 3 bases, with 7 bases sitting between them. The length of the CDR3 is 13 residues. The CDR3 DNA is TGTGCCAGCAGTTTAGGGGGGGTCTACGAGCAGTACTTC. Its protein is CASSLGGVYEQYF.

This chain joins TRBV27 and TRBJ1-2; D is ambiguous. The CDR3 runs to 13 residues. V shed 2 bases and J shed 3 bases, with 7 bases lying between them. Germline loops: CDR1 MNHEY, CDR2 SMNVEV (reference sequence). CDR3 region: CASSLGPDYGYTF. CDR3 nucleotide sequence: TGTGCCAGCAGTTTAGGGCCCGACTATGGCTACACCTTC.

This chain links TRBV10-3 with TRBJ2-1; 9 bases align to TRBD1. The CDR3 consists of 14 residues. V gave up 5 bases and J gave up 5 bases; unmatched junction bases: 4. Germline V gene data show CDR1 as ENHRY and CDR2 as SYGVKD. The CDR3 bases are TGTGCCATCAGTACCGGGACAGGGAACAATGAGCAGTTCTTC. It yields the protein CAISTGTGNNEQFF.

V gene TRBV5-4 combines with J gene TRBJ2-2; 9 nucleotides agree with TRBD2. V shed 0 bases and J 4 bases; nucleotides not matched to a gene: 1. The germline V gene has CDR1 SGHNT and CDR2 YYREEE (reference sequence). The CDR3 extends over 15 amino acids. The CDR3 here is CASSLALAGTGELFF. In DNA, the CDR3 is TGTGCCAGCAGCTTGGCACTAGCGGGCACCGGGGAGCTGTTTTTT.

DNA of the CDR3: TGTGCCAGCAGCGGCCCTAGCGGCAACTACGAGCAGTACTTC. Amino acids: CASSGPSGNYEQYF. The V call is TRBV5-4, the J call TRBJ2-7, with 7 bases matching TRBD2. There are 14 residues in the CDR3. The V segment lost 4 bases and the J segment 3 bases; nucleotides outside the gene matches: 7. Germline loops: CDR1 SGHNT, CDR2 YYREEE (reference sequence).

In its sample, this clone was seen once. The chain couples TRBV20-1 to TRBJ1-1; D gene uncertain. The length of the CDR3 is 13 residues. V lost 3 bases and J lost 1, with 9 bases in between. Germline CDR1 DFQATT, CDR2 SNEGSKA (reference sequence). CDR3 nucleotides: TGCAGTGCTAGTGGGCAGGCGAACACTGAAGCTTTCTTT. As protein: CSASGQANTEAFF.

V is TRBV7-9 and J is TRBJ2-1; D possibly corresponds to TRBD2 (6 bases). CDR3 length: 16 residues. V gave up 5 bases and J gave up 7 bases, with 21 bases separating them. Germline CDR1 and CDR2: SEHNR and FQNEAQ (reference sequence). In DNA, the CDR3 is TGTGCCAGCAGCCGGCCGGGACTGGGCCTTGGGAATGAGCAGTTCTTC. It translates to CASSRPGLGLGNEQFF. The variable domain in full, with the rest retrieved from reference TRBV7-9 and TRBJ2-1, is DTGVSQNPRHKITKRGQNVTFRCDPISEHNRLYWYRQTLGQGPEFLTYFQNEAQLEKSRLLSDRFSAERPKGSFSTLEIQRTEQGDSAMYLCASSRPGLGLGNEQFFGPGTRLTVL.

This clone was counted a few times. This rearrangement joins TRBV7-9 to TRBJ2-7; 7 positions agree with TRBD1. CDR3 length: 13 amino acids. V shed 7 bases and J 2 bases; nucleotides not matched to a gene: 5. CDR1 and CDR2 (germline): SEHNR, FQNEAQ (reference sequence). CDR3 nucleotide sequence: TGTGCCAGCACGGGACAGATGACCTACGAGCAGTACTTC. It is translated as CASTGQMTYEQYF.